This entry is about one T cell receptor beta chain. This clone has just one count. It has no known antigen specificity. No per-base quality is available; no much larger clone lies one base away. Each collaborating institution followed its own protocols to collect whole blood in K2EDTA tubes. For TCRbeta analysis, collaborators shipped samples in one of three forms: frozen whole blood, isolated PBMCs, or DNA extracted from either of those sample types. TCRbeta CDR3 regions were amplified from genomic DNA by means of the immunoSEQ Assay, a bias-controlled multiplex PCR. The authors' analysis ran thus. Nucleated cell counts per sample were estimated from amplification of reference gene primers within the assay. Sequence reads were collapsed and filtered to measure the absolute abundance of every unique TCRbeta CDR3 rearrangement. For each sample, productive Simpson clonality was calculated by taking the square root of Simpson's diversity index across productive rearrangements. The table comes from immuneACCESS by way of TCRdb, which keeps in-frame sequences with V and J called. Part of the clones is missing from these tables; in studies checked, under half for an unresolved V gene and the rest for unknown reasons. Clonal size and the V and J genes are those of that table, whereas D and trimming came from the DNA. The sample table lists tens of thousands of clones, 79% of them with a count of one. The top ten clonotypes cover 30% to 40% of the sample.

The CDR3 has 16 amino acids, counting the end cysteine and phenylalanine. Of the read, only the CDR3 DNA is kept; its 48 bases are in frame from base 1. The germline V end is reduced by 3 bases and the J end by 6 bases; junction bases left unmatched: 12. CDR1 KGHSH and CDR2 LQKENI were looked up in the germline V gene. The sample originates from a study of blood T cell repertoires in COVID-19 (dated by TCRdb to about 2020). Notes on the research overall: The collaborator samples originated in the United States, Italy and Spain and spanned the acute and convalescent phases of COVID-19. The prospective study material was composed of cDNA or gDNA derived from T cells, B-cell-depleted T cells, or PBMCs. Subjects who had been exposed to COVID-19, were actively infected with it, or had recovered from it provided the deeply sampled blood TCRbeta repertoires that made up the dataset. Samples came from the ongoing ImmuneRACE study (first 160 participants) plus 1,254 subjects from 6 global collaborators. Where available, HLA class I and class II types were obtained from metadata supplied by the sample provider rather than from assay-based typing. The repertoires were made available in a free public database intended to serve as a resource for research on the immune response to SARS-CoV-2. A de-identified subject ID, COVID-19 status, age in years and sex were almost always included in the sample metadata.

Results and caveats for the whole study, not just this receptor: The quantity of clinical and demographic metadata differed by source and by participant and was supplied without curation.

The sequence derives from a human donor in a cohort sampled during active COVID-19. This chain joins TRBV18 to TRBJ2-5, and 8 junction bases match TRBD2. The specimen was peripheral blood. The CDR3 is CASSPGVAGKGKTQYF. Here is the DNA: TGTGCCAGCTCACCGGGAGTAGCGGGAAAGGGGAAGACCCAGTACTTC.